This TCR beta chain is from a study of identical twins. This clonotype showed up just a few times. Its antigen remains unknown. The CDR3 totals 16 residues. The germline V and J ends were trimmed by 7 bases and 5 bases, with 19 bases remaining between them. Germline V lookup: CDR1 KGHDR, CDR2 SFDVKD. Broader study findings: Fewer insertions characterized abundant cord blood beta clonotypes, whereas memory repertoires showed none. Without tracking the same donors, conclusions rested on cross-sectional statistical analysis.

TCRdb recomputed calls from the 5' RACE reads with MiXCR, one row per CDR3 protein. The sample carries just over 450,000 distinct CDR3 sequences, 14% recorded once. These same data were also listed under a study on yellow fever vaccine responses in identical twins. That publication notes: Reportedly, the T cell response mounted by twins to vaccine seemed partly convergent, partly personalized.

What was sequenced was CD4+ T cells sorted from blood. This rearrangement joins TRBV24-1 to TRBJ1-4; a possible D gene is TRBD1 (5 bases). The clonotype comes from a woman younger than 30 in good health. CDR3 sequence reads: CATRDRDRPGNEKLFF. CDR3 in DNA: TGTGCCACCAGGGACCGGGACCGCCCTGGGAATGAAAAACTGTTTTTT.